This paragraph reports one T cell receptor beta chain. The data derive from a study of blood T cell repertoires in COVID-19. Study-level information: T cells, B-cell-depleted T cells, or PBMCs provided the cDNA or gDNA that served as material.

The CDR3 covers 13 residues. Germline lookup yields CDR1 LNHDA and CDR2 SQIVND (reference sequence). V shed 3 bases and J shed 3 bases, with 8 bases lying between them. Some clones are missing from TCRdb's copy, which holds only in-frame ones; the method was immunoSEQ multiplex PCR. The sample includes 180,000 or so clones, approximately 83% seen only once; the top ten take roughly 8%. Sequences were obtained from peripheral blood. This receptor was obtained from a man aged 60 to 75 with acute or convalescent COVID-19. V gene TRBV19 combines with J gene TRBJ1-1, with no clear D. The CDR3 protein is CASSIQLDTEAFF. The DNA for the CDR3 is TGTGCCAGTAGTATCCAGTTGGACACTGAAGCTTTCTTT.